What follows describes a single T cell receptor beta chain. The CDR3 runs to 13 residues. Germline V CDR1 and CDR2: DFQATT, SNEGSKA (reference sequence). Between the trimmed V and J ends, which lost 3 bases and 0 bases, there was a span of 8 bases. This specimen belongs to a study of T cells after yellow fever vaccination. TCRdb reprocessed the 5' RACE reads with MiXCR, giving one entry per CDR3 protein. Of approximately 160,000 distinct CDR3 sequences listed, 9.3% are singletons. Here the sequenced sample was CD8+ T cells sorted from PBMCs, taken 45 days after the yellow fever booster vaccination. This chain uses TRBV20-1 with TRBJ1-1; D call uncertain. The receptor comes from a man aged 18 to 30 who received the YFV17D yellow fever vaccine. The CDR3 sequence: CSARGSMNTEAFF. The CDR3 nucleotides read TGCAGTGCTAGGGGCAGCATGAACACTGAAGCTTTCTTT.